These 9 T cell receptor beta chains were all obtained from the same sample, sequenced in a study of OX40 agonist ivuxolimab in advanced cancers. TCRdb keeps only in-frame clones here, not all; method: immunoSEQ multiplex PCR. This repertoire shows roughly 45,000 clones, about 85% found once; its top ten account for about a fifth. The source material was CD4+ or CD8+ T cells sorted from blood, sampled in a trial of the OX40 agonist ivuxolimab. These receptors were taken from an adult with an advanced solid tumor such as melanoma, head and neck, liver or kidney cancer.

About this clone itself: This specimen includes other DNA sequences encoding the same CDR3. The chain links TRBV4-2 to TRBJ1-2; 9 nucleotides match TRBD1. Looked up from germline, CDR1 is LGHNA and CDR2 is YNFKEQ. V shed 0 bases, J shed 4 bases, and the junction held 3 bases outside the gene matches. This CDR3 is 15 amino acids long. The CDR3 nucleotides are TGTGCCAGCAGCCAAGAAACAGGGGGCGGCTATGGCTACACCTTC. It yields the protein CASSQETGGGYGYTF.

This clone was seen more than once but under ten times. The chain has TRBV11-2 and TRBJ2-7; maybe TRBD2 (5 bases). The CDR3 sequence is 12 residues long. Trimming took 5 bases from V and 7 from J, leaving 12 bases between them. Looked up from germline, CDR1 is SGHAT and CDR2 is FQNNGV. As DNA, the CDR3 is TGTGCCAGCAGCCCTCCAGGCGGGGAGCAGTACTTC. As protein: CASSPPGGEQYF.

The rearrangement joins TRBV6-6 to TRBJ2-7; D might be TRBD2 (6 bases). V shed 1 base and J shed 1 base, with 11 bases lying between them. CDR1 and CDR2 (germline): MNHNY, SVGAGI (reference sequence). The CDR3 runs 15 residues. The CDR3 bases are TGTGCCAGCAGTTACTTTTACAGCGGGTCCTACGAGCAGTACTTC. Translating gives CASSYFYSGSYEQYF.

DNA of the CDR3: TGCAGTGCTGATGGGGTTTCTGAAGCTTTCTTT. Amino acid sequence: CSADGVSEAFF. The chain is built from TRBV20-1 and TRBJ1-1, with no clear D. V was trimmed by 5 bases and J by 6 bases, leaving 10 bases between them. The CDR3 is 11 amino acids. Germline V lookup: CDR1 DFQATT, CDR2 SNEGSKA (reference sequence).

V usage is TRBV4-3 and J usage is TRBJ2-2, with 9 positions matching TRBD2. CDR3 length: 17 amino acids. With V trimmed by 0 bases and J by 4 bases, 6 bases remained unmatched. From germline, CDR1 is LGHNA and CDR2 YSLEER. DNA for the CDR3: TGCGCCAGCAGCCAAGATCATGCGGGGGGGCCCACCGGGGAGCTGTTTTTT. It codes for CASSQDHAGGPTGELFF.

V usage is TRBV2 and J usage is TRBJ1-4; D call uncertain. Germline-derived CDR1 and CDR2 are SNHLY and FYNNEI. The CDR3 length is 15 residues. The ends were cut back, 9 bases at V and 6 bases at J, with 20 bases in the middle. CDR3 region: CASRRRPLVDEKLFF. The CDR3 region has the DNA TGTGCCAGTCGCCGGCGGCCTCTTGTGGATGAAAAACTGTTTTTT.

The V call is TRBV4-3, the J call TRBJ1-5; no reliable D call. Per the germline V gene, CDR1 is LGHNA and CDR2 is YSLEER. The length of the CDR3 is 14 residues. The V and J ends lost 2 bases and 0 bases respectively, with 5 bases between them. CDR3 bases: TGCGCCAGCAGCCAATGGAATAGCAATCAGCCCCAGCATTTT. Protein sequence: CASSQWNSNQPQHF.

The chain links TRBV7-3 to TRBJ2-1, with no clear D. Trimming shortened V by 2 bases and J by 4 bases, and 6 bases separated the two germline ends. Germline V gene sequence: CDR1 SGHTA, CDR2 FQGTGA. The CDR3 runs 13 residues. The CDR3: CASSLFEYNEQFF. The CDR3 bases are TGTGCCAGCAGCTTATTTGAGTACAATGAGCAGTTCTTC.

V gene TRBV19 combines with J gene TRBJ2-5; D gene ambiguous. Germline-derived CDR1 and CDR2 are LNHDA and SQIVND (reference sequence). V lost 5 bases and J lost 4, with 5 bases in between. The CDR3 is 11 amino acids. CDR3 protein: CASSGGETQYF. CDR3 nucleotide sequence: TGTGCCAGTAGTGGCGGAGAGACCCAGTACTTC.